This TCR beta chain was recorded in a study of breast tumors, draining lymph nodes, adjacent tissues. The study, taken as a whole, reports: That most tumor T cells come from lymph nodes remained unproven. Tumor TCR diversity was below lymph nodes but above nontumor tissue. The data were judged consistent with most tumor T cells coming from lymph node and expanding in tumor.

In its sample, this clonotype was seen a few times. Its antigen is unknown. Each CDR3 protein is one row after TCRdb ran MiXCR on the multiplex PCR reads. The table shows 60,000 to 70,000 distinct CDR3 sequences, with around three fifths occurring only once. The CDR3 runs 13 residues. CDR1 and CDR2 from the germline V gene are SQVTM and ANQGSEA. The germline V and J ends were trimmed by 6 bases and 5 bases, with 17 bases remaining between them. Sequencing input: breast tumor tissue. This receptor was identified in a female donor with breast cancer. Some clones in this sample may be carry-over from other donors' samples. V usage is TRBV29-1 and J usage is TRBJ2-7, with TRBD2 as a possible D gene (7 bases). The CDR3 DNA is TGCAGCGTCTCACGGGAGGCAGGGGACGAGCAGTACTTC. This translates into CSVSREAGDEQYF.